These 23 T cell receptor beta chains originate from one sample sequenced in a study of read filtering for tumor transcriptome and immune sequencing. This library used around 400 ng RNA and molecular barcoded adaptors spanning alpha/delta and beta/gamma chains. Each CDR3 protein is one row after TCRdb ran MiXCR on the reads. This table has tens of thousands of distinct CDR3 sequences, 15% to 25% appearing once. Sample: a population of CD138-negative cells sorted from bone marrow. The origin of the receptors is a donor aged 40 or older with multiple myeloma.

At least ten counts were recorded for this clonotype. J is TRBJ2-1 and V is TRBV10-1; D perhaps matches TRBD2 (6 bases). Germline lookup yields CDR1 WNHNN and CDR2 SYGVQD (reference sequence). This CDR3 comprises 15 residues. Trimming shortened V by 3 bases and J by 7 bases, and 16 bases separated the two germline ends. The CDR3 here is CASSEGTGEINEQFF. The CDR3 DNA sequence: TGCGCCAGCAGTGAAGGGACGGGAGAAATAAATGAGCAGTTCTTC.

A remark on this clonotype: Given a much more abundant clone one base away, this may be a read error. The V call is TRBV12-3 or TRBV12-4, the J call TRBJ1-1, with 7 bases fitting TRBD1. This CDR3 region has 16 residues. DNA of the CDR3: TGTGCCAGCAGTTTTCTAGGGACAGTCATGAACACTGTAGCTTTCTTT. This sequence encodes CASSFLGTVMNTVAFF.

This clonotype was seen many times. The chain uses TRBV2 and TRBJ1-2, with TRBD1 as a possible D gene (5 bases). There are 13 residues in the CDR3. Germline CDR1 and CDR2: SNHLY and FYNNEI. Trimming removed 6 bases from V and 4 bases from J, with 12 bases in between. Here the CDR3 reads CASRGTGFYGYTF. The CDR3 DNA sequence: TGTGCCAGCAGAGGGACGGGATTCTATGGCTACACCTTC.

V usage is TRBV10-3 and J usage is TRBJ1-2, with TRBD1 matching over 9 bases. The CDR3 has 16 amino acids. Germline CDR1 and CDR2: ENHRY and SYGVKD. V lost 4 bases, J lost 2 bases, and 8 bases stayed unmatched. The CDR3 DNA follows: TGTGCCATCAGTGTAAAGGACAGGGGCAAGAACTATGGCTACACCTTC. Its protein is CAISVKDRGKNYGYTF.

This clonotype was found a few times. This chain connects TRBV5-6 to TRBJ1-5, with no clear D. The CDR3 runs to 12 residues. V shed 5 bases and J shed 7 bases, with 10 bases lying between them. CDR1 and CDR2 (germline): SGHDT, YYEEEE. CDR3 residues: CASRRLGQPQHF. In DNA, the CDR3 is TGTGCCAGCAGACGGTTGGGGCAGCCCCAGCATTTT. The entire variable domain, with the rest obtained from reference TRBV5-6 and TRBJ1-5, is as follows: DAGVTQSPTHLIKTRGQQVTLRCSPKSGHDTVSWYQQALGQGPQFIFQYYEEEERQRGNFPDRFSGHQFPNYSSELNVNALLLGDSALYLCASRRLGQPQHFGDGTRLSIL.

In this sample, this clonotype turned up many times. The chain has TRBV6-5 and TRBJ1-5; 12 nucleotides line up with TRBD1. The CDR3 has 14 residues. Trimming cost V 5 bases and J 7 bases; bases outside gene matches: 3. Germline lookup yields CDR1 MNHEY and CDR2 SVGAGI. CDR3 sequence: CASSPGTGGQPQHF. The CDR3 coding sequence is TGTGCCAGCAGTCCAGGGACAGGGGGCCAGCCCCAGCATTTT.

The chain combines TRBV6-2 or TRBV6-3 with TRBJ2-1; perhaps D is TRBD1 or TRBD2 (5 bases each). The CDR3 consists of 15 residues. Germline-derived CDR1 and CDR2 are MNHEY and SVGEGT. The V end lost 3 bases, the J end lost 5 bases, and 14 bases lay between the germline ends. The DNA for the CDR3 is TGTGCCAGCAGTTATGGCCGAGGGGTAAACAATGAGCAGTTCTTC. Translation: CASSYGRGVNNEQFF.

This clonotype was detected many times. V usage is TRBV7-9 and J usage is TRBJ1-1, with TRBD1 as a possible D gene (5 bases). Germline assignment: CDR1 SEHNR and CDR2 FQNEAQ (reference sequence). V shed 0 bases and J shed 1 base, with 9 bases lying between them. The CDR3 extends over 15 amino acids. The DNA of the CDR3 is TGTGCCAGCAGCTTAGCGCTCGGGGCGAACACTGAAGCTTTCTTT. Its translation: CASSLALGANTEAFF.

This clonotype has only one observation. This may stem from a read error, because a much larger clone lies one nucleotide away. This sequence joins TRBV20-1 and TRBJ2-5; D unresolved. Germline V gives CDR1 DFQATT, CDR2 SNEGSKA (reference sequence). Deletions cut 6 bases from V and 4 bases from J, with 9 bases between. The CDR3 sequence is 11 residues long. CDR3 nucleotides: TGCAGTGCGGAACATGGAGAGACCCAGTACTTC. Translated: CSAEHGETQYF.

This clonotype was observed at least ten times. The chain combines TRBV2 with TRBJ2-3; 7 bases align to TRBD1. The CDR3 is 15 amino acids. J lost 0 bases, V lost 6 bases, and 6 bases had no gene match. Looked up from germline, CDR1 is SNHLY and CDR2 is FYNNEI. CDR3 DNA: TGTGCCAGCAGAGTGGACAGGACTAGCACAGATACGCAGTATTTT. Encoded protein: CASRVDRTSTDTQYF.

This clonotype was counted at least ten times. V gene TRBV29-1 combines with J gene TRBJ2-5; no clear D. Between the trimmed V and J ends, which lost 4 bases and 4 bases, there was a span of 7 bases. CDR3 length: 11 residues. Germline lookup yields CDR1 SQVTM and CDR2 ANQGSEA. The CDR3 region has the DNA TGCAGCGTTGCCGAAGGAGAGACCCAGTACTTC. This sequence encodes CSVAEGETQYF.

V usage is TRBV28 and J usage is TRBJ1-5, with D maybe TRBD1 (5 bases). The CDR3 loop spans 16 amino acids. V lost 2 bases, J lost 2 bases, and 13 bases lay in between. Germline CDR1 and CDR2: MDHEN and SYDVKM. The CDR3, as DNA: TGTGCCAGCAGTTTAAAGATAGGCAGGGGCAATCAGCCCCAGCATTTT. Its protein is CASSLKIGRGNQPQHF.

This clonotype has a count of ten or more. A much larger clone lies one base from this, so it may be a read error. V and J are TRBV20-1 and TRBJ2-1; D might be TRBD1 (8 bases). The CDR3 is 14 amino acids. The V gene's germline CDR1 is DFQATT and CDR2 SNEGSKA (reference sequence). The chain's CDR3 is CSAKTGEGDNEQSF. CDR3 nucleotides: TGCAGTGCTAAGACAGGGGAGGGGGACAATGAGCAGTCCTTC.

This clonotype was picked up a small number of times. The V gene is TRBV7-2, the J gene TRBJ2-2; D gene ambiguous. V dropped 3 bases and J dropped 4 bases, with 6 bases sitting between them. Per germline, CDR1 SGHTA and CDR2 FQGNSA. The CDR3 has 13 amino acids. The CDR3 DNA reads as TGTGCCAGCAGCTTTTCAGTCACCGGGGAGCTGTTTTTT. This codes for CASSFSVTGELFF.

This clonotype showed up many times. The chain combines TRBV11-2 with TRBJ2-7; D unresolved. The germline V gene has CDR1 SGHAT and CDR2 FQNNGV. This CDR3 has 15 residues. With 1 base removed from V and 0 bases from J, the gap between germline ends came to 10 bases. This chain's CDR3 is CASSLVVGSSYEQYF. In DNA, the CDR3 is TGTGCCAGCAGCTTAGTTGTGGGGTCCTCCTACGAGCAGTACTTC.

As regards this clonotype: A much larger clone lies a single base off, so this may be a read error. The chain joins TRBV12-3 or TRBV12-4 to TRBJ2-3; 9 nucleotides align to TRBD2. This CDR3 spans 16 amino acids. The CDR3 region is CASGFLLAGPTDTQYF. For the CDR3, the DNA is TGTGCCAGCGGTTTCCTACTAGCGGGTCCCACAGATACGCAGTATTTT.

V usage is TRBV9 and J usage is TRBJ1-3, with a possible D match to TRBD1 (5 bases). CDR1 and CDR2 from the germline V gene are SGDLS and YYNGEE. Trimming removed 3 bases from V and 0 bases from J, with 10 bases in between. This CDR3 has 15 amino acids. The CDR3 region is CASSATGASGNTIYF. As DNA, the CDR3 is TGTGCCAGCAGCGCCACCGGGGCCTCTGGAAACACCATATATTTT.

Regarding this clonotype: This could be a read error, since a much larger clone is one nucleotide away. This sequence joins TRBV7-9 and TRBJ2-7, with D perhaps matching TRBD2 (6 bases). The germline V gene has CDR1 SEHNR and CDR2 FQNEAQ (reference sequence). CDR3 size: 15 residues. In DNA, the CDR3 is TGTGCCGGCAGCTCGATTCCTCGGGGGACCTACGAGCAGTACTTC. This sequence encodes CAGSSIPRGTYEQYF.

This clonotype turned up a few times. V usage is TRBV5-4 and J usage is TRBJ2-3; D ambiguous. There are 16 residues in the CDR3. The V gene's germline CDR1 is SGHNT and CDR2 YYREEE (reference sequence). Trimming removed 4 bases from V and 0 bases from J, with 15 bases in between. CDR3 DNA: TGTGCCAGCAGCGGAAATAGGCAACCTAGCACAGATACGCAGTATTTT. Its translation: CASSGNRQPSTDTQYF.

This clonotype was seen at least ten times. The chain links TRBV2 to TRBJ1-2; 7 bases map to TRBD1. The CDR3 runs to 14 residues. Germline loops: CDR1 SNHLY, CDR2 FYNNEI. The ends lost 1 base at V and 3 bases at J; junction bases unmatched: 2. This CDR3 is CASSEDGTDYGYTF. Here the CDR3 DNA reads TGTGCCAGCAGTGAAGACGGGACAGACTATGGCTACACCTTC.

This clonotype was detected only a few times. A read error may be the cause here, since a much bigger clone is one base away. V is TRBV14 and J is TRBJ2-3, with 10 bases fitting TRBD1. Germline V gene lookup returns CDR1 SGHDN and CDR2 FVKESK. The CDR3 is 16 residues long. The CDR3: CVSRRGQGIGTDTQYF. In nucleotides, the CDR3 is TGTGTCAGCAGACGGGGACAGGGGATAGGCACAGATACGCAGTATTTT. Supplemented by reference TRBV14 and TRBJ2-3, the full variable domain reads EAGVTQFPSHSVIEKGQTVTLRCDPISGHDNLYWYRRVMGKEIKFLLHFVKESKQDESGMPNNRFLAERTGGTYSTLKVQPAELEDSGVYFCVSRRGQGIGTDTQYFGPGTRLTVL.

As regards this clonotype: This may arise from a read error, as a much more abundant clone is one base away. The chain uses TRBV5-1 and TRBJ2-5; no reliable D call. The germline V gene encodes CDR1 SGHRS and CDR2 YFSETQ. The CDR3 has 12 residues. Here the CDR3 reads CASNLDGETQYF. CDR3 bases: TGCGCCAGCAACTTGGATGGCGAGACCCAGTACTTC.

This clonotype came up many times. The CDR3 loop is CATSIGQGTYNEQFF. The CDR3 DNA is TGTGCCACCAGCATTGGACAGGGAACCTACAATGAGCAGTTCTTC. The V gene is TRBV15, the J gene TRBJ2-1; 8 bases align to TRBD1. V dropped 4 bases and J dropped 2; count of bases not matched to a gene: 4. The CDR3 covers 15 residues. Looked up from germline, CDR1 is LNHNV and CDR2 is YYDKDF (reference sequence).